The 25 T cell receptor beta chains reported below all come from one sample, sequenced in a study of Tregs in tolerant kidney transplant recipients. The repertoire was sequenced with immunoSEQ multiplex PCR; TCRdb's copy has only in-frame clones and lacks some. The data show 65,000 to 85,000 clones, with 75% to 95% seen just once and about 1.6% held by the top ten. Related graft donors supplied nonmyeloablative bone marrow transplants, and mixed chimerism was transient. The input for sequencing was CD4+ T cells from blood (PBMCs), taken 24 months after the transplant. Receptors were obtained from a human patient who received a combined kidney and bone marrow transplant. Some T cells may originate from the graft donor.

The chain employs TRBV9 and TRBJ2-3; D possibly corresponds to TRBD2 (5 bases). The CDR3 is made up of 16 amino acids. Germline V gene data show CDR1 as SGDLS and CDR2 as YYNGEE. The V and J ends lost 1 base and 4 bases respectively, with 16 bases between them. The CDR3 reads CASSVNPSGIADTQYF. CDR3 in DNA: TGTGCCAGCAGCGTAAATCCTTCGGGAATCGCAGATACGCAGTATTTT.

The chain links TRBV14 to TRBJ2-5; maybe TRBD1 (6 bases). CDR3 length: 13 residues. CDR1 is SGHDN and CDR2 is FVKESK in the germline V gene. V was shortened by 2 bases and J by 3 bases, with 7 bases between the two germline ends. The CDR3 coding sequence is TGTGCCAGCAGCCAACACAGGGAAGAGACCCAGTACTTC. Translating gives CASSQHREETQYF. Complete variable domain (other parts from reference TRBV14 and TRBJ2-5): EAGVTQFPSHSVIEKGQTVTLRCDPISGHDNLYWYRRVMGKEIKFLLHFVKESKQDESGMPNNRFLAERTGGTYSTLKVQPAELEDSGVYFCASSQHREETQYFGPGTRLLVL.

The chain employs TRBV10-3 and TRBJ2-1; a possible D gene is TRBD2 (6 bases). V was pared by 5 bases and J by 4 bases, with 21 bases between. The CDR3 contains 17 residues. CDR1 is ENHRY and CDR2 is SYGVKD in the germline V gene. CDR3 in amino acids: CAISPRPADGGYNEQFF. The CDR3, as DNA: TGTGCCATCAGTCCACGGCCAGCGGACGGGGGATACAATGAGCAGTTCTTC.

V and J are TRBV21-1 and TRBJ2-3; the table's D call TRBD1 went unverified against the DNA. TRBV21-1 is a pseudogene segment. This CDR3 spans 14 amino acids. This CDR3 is CASSKVGAPDTQYF. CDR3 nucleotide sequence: TGTGCCAGCAGCAAAGTTGGGGCTCCAGATACGCAGTATTTT.

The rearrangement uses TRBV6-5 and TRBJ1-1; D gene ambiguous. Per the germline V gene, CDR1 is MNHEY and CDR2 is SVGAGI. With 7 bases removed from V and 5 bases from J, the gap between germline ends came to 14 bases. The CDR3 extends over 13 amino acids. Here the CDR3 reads CASKGLYRTEAFF. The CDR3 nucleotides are TGTGCCAGCAAAGGACTCTATAGGACTGAAGCTTTCTTT.

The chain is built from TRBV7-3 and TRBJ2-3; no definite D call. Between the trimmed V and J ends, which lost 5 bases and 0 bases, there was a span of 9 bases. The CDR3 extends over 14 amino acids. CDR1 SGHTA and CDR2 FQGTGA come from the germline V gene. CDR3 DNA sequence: TGTGCCAGCAGCCCACAACACAGCACAGATACGCAGTATTTT. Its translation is CASSPQHSTDTQYF.

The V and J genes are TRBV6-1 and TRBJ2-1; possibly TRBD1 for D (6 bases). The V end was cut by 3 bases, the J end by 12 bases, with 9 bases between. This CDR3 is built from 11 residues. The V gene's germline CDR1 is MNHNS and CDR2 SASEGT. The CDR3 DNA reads TGTGCCAGCAGTGATTGGGGGCCGCAGTTCTTC. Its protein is CASSDWGPQFF.

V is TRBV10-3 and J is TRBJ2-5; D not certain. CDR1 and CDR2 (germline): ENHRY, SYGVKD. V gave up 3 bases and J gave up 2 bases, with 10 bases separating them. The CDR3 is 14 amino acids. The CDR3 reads CAISDSPRQETQYF. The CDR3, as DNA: TGTGCCATCAGTGACTCGCCGCGACAAGAGACCCAGTACTTC.

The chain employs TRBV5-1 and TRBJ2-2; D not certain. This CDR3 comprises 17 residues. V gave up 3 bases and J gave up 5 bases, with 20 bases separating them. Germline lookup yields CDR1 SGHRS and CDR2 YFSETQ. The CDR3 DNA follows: TGCGCCAGCAGCTCCTCCGGTAGACAACCACATACCGGGGAGCTGTTTTTT. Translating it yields CASSSSGRQPHTGELFF.

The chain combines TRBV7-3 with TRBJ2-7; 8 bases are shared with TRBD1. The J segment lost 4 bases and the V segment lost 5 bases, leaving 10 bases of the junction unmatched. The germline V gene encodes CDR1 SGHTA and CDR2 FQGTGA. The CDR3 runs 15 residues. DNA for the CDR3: TGTGCCAGCAGCCCCCAGCAGGGGGCGCGGTACGAGCAGTACTTC. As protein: CASSPQQGARYEQYF. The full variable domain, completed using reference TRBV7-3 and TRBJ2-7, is GAGVSQTPSNKVTEKGKYVELRCDPISGHTALYWYRQSLGQGPEFLIYFQGTGAADDSGLPNDRFFAVRPEGSVSTLKIQRTERGDSAVYLCASSPQQGARYEQYFGPGTRLTVT.

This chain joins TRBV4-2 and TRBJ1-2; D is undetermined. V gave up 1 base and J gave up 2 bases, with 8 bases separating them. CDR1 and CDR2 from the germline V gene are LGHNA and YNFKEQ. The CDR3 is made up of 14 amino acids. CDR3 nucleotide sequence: TGTGCCAGCAGCCAAGGTCACAGCAACTATGGCTACACCTTC. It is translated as CASSQGHSNYGYTF.

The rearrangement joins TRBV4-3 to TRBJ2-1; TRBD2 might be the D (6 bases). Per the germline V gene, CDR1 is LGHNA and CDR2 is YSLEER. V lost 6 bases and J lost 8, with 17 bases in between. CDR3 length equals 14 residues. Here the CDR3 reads CASSKTRTVDEQFF. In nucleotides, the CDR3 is TGCGCCAGCAGTAAGACTAGGACGGTCGATGAGCAGTTCTTC.

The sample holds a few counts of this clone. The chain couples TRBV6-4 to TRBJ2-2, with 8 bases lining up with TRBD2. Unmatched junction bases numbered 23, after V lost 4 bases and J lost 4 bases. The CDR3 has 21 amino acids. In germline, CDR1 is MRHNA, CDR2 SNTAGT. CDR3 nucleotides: TGTGCCAGCAGTGCCTCCAGACGGAAGCGGGAGCAAAAAGGTAGCACCGGGGAGCTGTTTTTT. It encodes CASSASRRKREQKGSTGELFF.

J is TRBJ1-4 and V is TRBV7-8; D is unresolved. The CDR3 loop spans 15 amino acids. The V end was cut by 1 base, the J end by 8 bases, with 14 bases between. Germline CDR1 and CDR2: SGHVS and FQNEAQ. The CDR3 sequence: CASSLGGADREKLFF. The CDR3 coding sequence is TGTGCCAGCAGCTTAGGGGGAGCAGACCGGGAAAAACTGTTTTTT.

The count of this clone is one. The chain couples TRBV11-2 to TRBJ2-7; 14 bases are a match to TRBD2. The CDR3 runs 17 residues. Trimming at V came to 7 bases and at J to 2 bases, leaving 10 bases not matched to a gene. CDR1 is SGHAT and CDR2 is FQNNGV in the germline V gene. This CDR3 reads CASNRYSGLAGAYEQYF. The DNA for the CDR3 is TGTGCCAGCAACCGCTATTCGGGACTAGCGGGAGCCTACGAGCAGTACTTC.

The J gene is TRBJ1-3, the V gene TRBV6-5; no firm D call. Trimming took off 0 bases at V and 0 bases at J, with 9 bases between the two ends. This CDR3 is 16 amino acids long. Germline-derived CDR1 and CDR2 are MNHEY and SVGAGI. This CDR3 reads CASSYSRLSSGNTIYF. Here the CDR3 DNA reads TGTGCCAGCAGTTACTCGCGGCTAAGCTCTGGAAACACCATATATTTT.

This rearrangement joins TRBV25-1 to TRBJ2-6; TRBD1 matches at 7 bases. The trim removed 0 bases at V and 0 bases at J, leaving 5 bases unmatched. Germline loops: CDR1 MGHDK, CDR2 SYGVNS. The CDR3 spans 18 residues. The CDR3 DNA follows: TGTGCCAGCAGTGAATACAAGGGGGCGAACTCTGGGGCCAACGTCCTGACTTTC. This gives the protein CASSEYKGANSGANVLTF.

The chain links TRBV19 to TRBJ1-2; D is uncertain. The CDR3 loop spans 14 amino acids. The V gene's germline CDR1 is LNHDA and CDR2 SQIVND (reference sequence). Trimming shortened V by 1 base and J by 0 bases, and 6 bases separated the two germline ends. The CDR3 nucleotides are TGTGCCAGTAGTATAGTTGGAGCTAACTATGGCTACACCTTC. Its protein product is CASSIVGANYGYTF.

DNA for the CDR3: TGCGCCAGCAGTGAGTCAACAGGGGTAACCCAGTACTTC. It specifies CASSESTGVTQYF. This chain connects TRBV10-2 to TRBJ2-5, with 7 positions matching TRBD1. The CDR3 is 13 amino acids. With V trimmed by 0 bases and J by 8 bases, 3 bases remained unmatched. Germline V CDR1 and CDR2: WSHSY, SAAADI.

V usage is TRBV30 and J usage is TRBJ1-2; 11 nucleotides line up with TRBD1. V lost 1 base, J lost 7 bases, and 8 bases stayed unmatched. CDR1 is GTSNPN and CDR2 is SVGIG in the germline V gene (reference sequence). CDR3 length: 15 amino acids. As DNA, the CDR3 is TGTGCCTGGAGTGGACCCGGACAGGGGGCGGGTGGCTACACCTTC. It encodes CAWSGPGQGAGGYTF.

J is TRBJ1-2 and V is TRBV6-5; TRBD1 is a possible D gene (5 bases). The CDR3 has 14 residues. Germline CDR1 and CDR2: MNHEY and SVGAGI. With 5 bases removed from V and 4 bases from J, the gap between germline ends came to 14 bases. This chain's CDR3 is CASSGDVGGYGYTF. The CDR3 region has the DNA TGTGCCAGCAGTGGGGACGTCGGGGGCTATGGCTACACCTTC.

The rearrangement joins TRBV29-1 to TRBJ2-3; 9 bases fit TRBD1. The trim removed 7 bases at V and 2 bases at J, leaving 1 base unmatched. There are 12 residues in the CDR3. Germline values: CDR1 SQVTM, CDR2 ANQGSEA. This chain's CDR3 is CSGDRATDTQYF. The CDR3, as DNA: TGCAGCGGGGACAGGGCCACAGATACGCAGTATTTT.

CDR3 coding DNA: TGTGCCAGCAGTGAAATTGATGTGGCACTAGGAACTAATGAAAAACTGTTTTTT. Amino acid sequence: CASSEIDVALGTNEKLFF. The chain links TRBV6-1 to TRBJ1-4; no definite D call. The CDR3 totals 18 residues. V was pared by 2 bases and J by 1 base, with 17 bases between. Germline CDR1 and CDR2: MNHNS and SASEGT.

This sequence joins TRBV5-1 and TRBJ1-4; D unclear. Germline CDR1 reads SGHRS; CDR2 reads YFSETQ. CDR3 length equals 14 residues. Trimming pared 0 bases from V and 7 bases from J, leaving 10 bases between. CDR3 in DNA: TGCGCCAGCAGCTTGGGAGGGTCAGGTGAAAAACTGTTTTTT. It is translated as CASSLGGSGEKLFF.

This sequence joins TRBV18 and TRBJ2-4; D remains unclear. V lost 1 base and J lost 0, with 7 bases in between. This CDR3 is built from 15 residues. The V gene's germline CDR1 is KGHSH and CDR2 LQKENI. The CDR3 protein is CASSPLAVAKNIQYF. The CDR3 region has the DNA TGTGCCAGCTCACCACTAGCAGTAGCCAAAAACATTCAGTACTTC.